The 13 T cell receptor beta chains reported below all come from one sample, sequenced in a study of cytomegalovirus exposure and HLA in healthy donors. This PCR relied on a set of 60 Vbeta primers and 13 Jbeta primers. Only in-frame clones appear in the TCRdb table, and some are missing; sequencing was by immunoSEQ multiplex PCR. The table shows about 120,000 clones, with around two thirds occurring only once. Material: PBMCs. Receptor source: a human donor in good health.

This clone was recorded only once. The chain joins TRBV6-1 to TRBJ2-7, with 10 bases identical to TRBD2. V shed 4 bases and J 2 bases; nucleotides not matched to a gene: 8. The CDR3 loop spans 16 amino acids. The germline CDR1 and CDR2 sequences are MNHNS and SASEGT. CDR3 in amino acids: CASSARLAGGTYEQYF. The CDR3 DNA is TGTGCCAGCAGTGCCCGGTTAGCGGGAGGTACCTACGAGCAGTACTTC.

This chain joins TRBV4-2 and TRBJ2-7; D is perhaps TRBD2 (5 bases). Per the germline V gene, CDR1 is LGHNA and CDR2 is YNFKEQ. Trimming shortened V by 1 base and J by 0 bases, and 10 bases separated the two germline ends. CDR3 length: 15 residues. As DNA, the CDR3 is TGTGCCAGCAGCCAAGTGGCGGGCAACTCCTACGAGCAGTACTTC. It encodes CASSQVAGNSYEQYF.

The V call is TRBV15, the J call TRBJ2-5, with D perhaps matching TRBD2 (6 bases). With 1 base removed from V and 1 base from J, the gap between germline ends came to 22 bases. Germline lookup yields CDR1 LNHNV and CDR2 YYDKDF (reference sequence). The CDR3 has 19 amino acids. CDR3 protein: CATSRGRAGRLLIQETQYF. CDR3 in DNA: TGTGCCACCAGCAGAGGGCGGGCAGGGAGGCTGCTGATCCAAGAGACCCAGTACTTC.

This clone was counted between two and nine times. The chain is built from TRBV9 and TRBJ2-5; 8 bases agree with TRBD2. J was trimmed by 2 bases and V by 2 bases; bases with no gene match: 2. The CDR3 runs 14 residues. Germline CDR1 is SGDLS and CDR2 is YYNGEE. The CDR3, as DNA: TGTGCCAGCAGCGTCGCGGGGGGACAAGAGACCCAGTACTTC. Translating gives CASSVAGGQETQYF.

This clone has just a few counts. The J gene is TRBJ2-3, the V gene TRBV6-6; 8 nucleotides agree with TRBD2. The CDR3 loop spans 16 amino acids. Trimming at V came to 0 bases and at J to 4 bases, leaving 6 bases not matched to a gene. Germline V CDR1 and CDR2: MNHNY, SVGAGI (reference sequence). CDR3 in amino acids: CASSYSSGSGADTQYF. The CDR3 nucleotides are TGTGCCAGCAGTTACTCGAGCGGGAGTGGGGCAGATACGCAGTATTTT.

The chain links TRBV5-6 to TRBJ1-6; tentatively, D is TRBD1 (6 bases). Germline lookup yields CDR1 SGHDT and CDR2 YYEEEE. V lost 4 bases and J 6 bases, leaving 20 bases between the germline ends. The CDR3 is made up of 17 amino acids. CDR3 bases: TGTGCCAGCAGCCCACGAAGGGCAGGGGATATTAATTCACCCCTCCACTTT. This sequence encodes CASSPRRAGDINSPLHF.

The chain recombines TRBV28 with TRBJ1-5; 11 bases are shared with TRBD1. J gave up 7 bases and V 5 bases, and 10 bases lay outside the gene matches. Germline values: CDR1 MDHEN, CDR2 SYDVKM. CDR3 length: 16 residues. CDR3 in DNA: TGTGCCAGCAGTGCCCTAAGGACAGGGGGCCGGCAGCCCCAGCATTTT. Translating gives CASSALRTGGRQPQHF.

This clone was detected only once. The V call is TRBV10-3, the J call TRBJ1-5; TRBD1 matches 8 bases. The V gene end was trimmed by 4 bases and the J gene end by 1 base; junction bases not matched to a gene: 0. This CDR3 is built from 14 residues. Looked up from germline, CDR1 is ENHRY and CDR2 is SYGVKD. The CDR3 reads CAISGQGSNQPQHF. CDR3 DNA: TGTGCCATCAGTGGACAGGGGAGCAATCAGCCCCAGCATTTT.

The CDR3 reads CASTVEQGFEVSSPLHF. In DNA form, the CDR3 reads TGTGCCAGCACCGTGGAACAGGGGTTCGAGGTAAGCTCACCCCTCCACTTT. The chain uses TRBV5-6 and TRBJ1-6, with 7 bases matching TRBD1. The trim removed 6 bases at V and 10 bases at J, leaving 19 bases unmatched. The germline CDR1 and CDR2 sequences are SGHDT and YYEEEE. The CDR3 runs 17 residues.

The rearrangement links TRBV11-2 to TRBJ2-7, with TRBD2 identical over 14 bases. V lost 5 bases to trimming and J lost 1 base; unmatched junction nucleotides: 4. CDR1 and CDR2 from the germline V gene are SGHAT and FQNNGV. The CDR3 loop spans 16 amino acids. CDR3 coding DNA: TGTGCCAGCAGCCCCCGGACTAGCGGGAGGTCCTACGAGCAGTACTTC. It is translated as CASSPRTSGRSYEQYF.

This clone has only a few counts. The rearrangement uses TRBV6-5 and TRBJ2-3; 7 positions match TRBD1. Losses at the gene ends were 7 bases for V and 1 base for J; bases not matched to a gene: 5. This CDR3 is 14 amino acids long. Germline loops: CDR1 MNHEY, CDR2 SVGAGI. The CDR3 DNA follows: TGTGCCAGCACCTACACAGGGGGCACAGATACGCAGTATTTT. As protein: CASTYTGGTDTQYF.

The chain joins TRBV4-2 to TRBJ2-5; TRBD2 aligns across 9 bases. CDR3 length equals 15 residues. From germline, CDR1 is LGHNA and CDR2 YNFKEQ. The junction had 4 bases not matched to a gene; V was cut back by 2 bases and J by 3 bases. CDR3: CASSQRVAGEETQYF. The CDR3 DNA reads as TGTGCCAGCAGCCAAAGAGTAGCGGGAGAAGAGACCCAGTACTTC.

This rearrangement joins TRBV27 to TRBJ2-5, with D possibly being TRBD2 (7 bases). V lost 5 bases and J 1 base, leaving 17 bases between the germline ends. Germline CDR1 and CDR2: MNHEY and SMNVEV (reference sequence). CDR3 length equals 16 residues. The CDR3 nucleotides are TGTGCCAGCAGTGCCTTCGCGGGGGCGGGCCAAGAGACCCAGTACTTC. Its translation: CASSAFAGAGQETQYF.